This TCR beta chain was found in a study of cytomegalovirus exposure and HLA in healthy donors. Libraries were prepared by immunoSEQ multiplex PCR; TCRdb keeps only in-frame clonotypes and omits some of them. The sample yields about 130,000 clones, just under 90% seen once. Germline CDR1 is SGHAT and CDR2 is FQNNGV. The CDR3 sequence is 17 residues long. Trimming stripped 1 base from V and 4 bases from J, with 17 bases between. General study findings and limits: The study put some 160 TCR beta chains on its list as cytomegalovirus-associated. Confirmation was obtained in vitro that three CMV-associated chains are specific for CMV antigens.

Concerning this clone itself: Its matching antigen is unknown.

Sequencing was done on a sample of PBMCs. The chain recombines TRBV11-2 with TRBJ2-1, with a weak D call TRBD2 (6 bases). The clonotype was recovered from a woman aged 25 to 45 in good health and CMV-seropositive. CDR3 nucleotides: TGTGCCAGCAGCTTAGTCCGGGAGTTCGGTACATACAATGAGCAGTTCTTC. It is translated as CASSLVREFGTYNEQFF.